This T cell receptor beta chain was found in a study of T cell changes during pregnancy in multiple sclerosis. Trimming cost V 3 bases and J 2 bases, with 12 bases left between them. Germline CDR1 SGHRS, CDR2 YFSETQ. This CDR3 is 15 amino acids long. Sequencing used immunoSEQ multiplex PCR; TCRdb keeps in-frame clones, though not all of them. The sample contains about 59,000 clones, roughly 94% of which appear only once. The gene calls are TRBV5-1 and TRBJ2-1; D possibly corresponds to TRBD1 (6 bases). The input for sequencing was CD8+ T cells from peripheral blood mononuclear cells, taken after pregnancy. The TCR comes from a female donor with multiple sclerosis, enrolled in a pregnancy study. DNA for the CDR3: TGCGCCAGCAGCTCAAGACAGGAAACCTACAATGAGCAGTTCTTC. This sequence encodes CASSSRQETYNEQFF.